This T cell receptor (beta chain) originates from a study of T cells in Graves' hyperthyroidism and ophthalmopathy. RNA transcripts served as the template for amplifying TCR beta CDR3 regions. When the TCR CDR3 underwent first-round RT-PCR, the HTBI primer set was used. TCRdb re-called the multiplex PCR reads with MiXCR, one entry per CDR3 protein. The table has 620,000 or so distinct CDR3 sequences, more than 14% seen once. Together with thyroid ultrasound, orbital computed tomography, serum thyroxine and TRAb, clinical symptoms were used for diagnoses. Per the germline V gene, CDR1 is SGHRS and CDR2 is YFSETQ. V was clipped by 1 base and J by 4 bases, with 17 bases between them. The CDR3 is made up of 16 amino acids.

The V and J genes are TRBV5-1 and TRBJ1-2; no firm D call. This TCR came from a woman in her 50s with Graves' ophthalmopathy. The sample taken for sequencing was blood. The DNA of the CDR3 is TGCGCCAGCAGCTTGAGCGGTACCGGAACCCTCTATGGCTACACCTTC. Encoded protein: CASSLSGTGTLYGYTF.